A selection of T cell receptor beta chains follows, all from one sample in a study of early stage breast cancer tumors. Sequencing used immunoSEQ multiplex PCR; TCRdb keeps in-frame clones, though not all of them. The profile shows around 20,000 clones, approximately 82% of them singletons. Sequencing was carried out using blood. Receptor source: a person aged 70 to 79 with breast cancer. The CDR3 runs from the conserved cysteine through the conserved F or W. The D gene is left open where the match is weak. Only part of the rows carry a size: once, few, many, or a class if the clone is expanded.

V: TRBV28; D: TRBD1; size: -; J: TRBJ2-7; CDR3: CASSSTGGGGYEQYF; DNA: TGTGCCAGCAGTTCGACAGGGGGCGGAGGCTACGAGCAGTACTTC
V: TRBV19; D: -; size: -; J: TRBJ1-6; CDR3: CASSASRSSYNSPLHF; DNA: TGTGCCAGTAGTGCATCCCGTAGCTCCTATAATTCACCCCTCCACTTT
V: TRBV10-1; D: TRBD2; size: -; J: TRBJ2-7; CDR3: CASSASGESYEQYF; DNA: TGCGCCAGCAGCGCTAGCGGGGAGTCGTACGAGCAGTACTTC
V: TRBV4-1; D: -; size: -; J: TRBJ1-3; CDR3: CASSQGGLSGNTIYF; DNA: TGCGCCAGCAGCCAAGGCGGTCTCTCTGGAAACACCATATATTTT
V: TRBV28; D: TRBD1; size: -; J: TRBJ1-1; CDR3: CASSSQGPEAFF; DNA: TGTGCCAGCAGTTCACAGGGGCCTGAAGCTTTCTTT
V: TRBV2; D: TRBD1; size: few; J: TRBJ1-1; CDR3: CASSDRDRGRTEAFF; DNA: TGTGCCAGCAGTGATAGGGACAGGGGTCGCACTGAAGCTTTCTTT
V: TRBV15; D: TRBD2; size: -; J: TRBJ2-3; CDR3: CATSRDRGAPGLAGGGADTQYF; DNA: TGTGCCACCAGCAGAGATAGGGGGGCTCCGGGACTAGCGGGGGGAGGGGCAGATACGCAGTATTTT
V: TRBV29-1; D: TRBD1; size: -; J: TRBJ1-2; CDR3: CSVVPAGTGSVDYGYTF; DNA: TGCAGCGTTGTTCCCGCGGGGACAGGGTCGGTGGACTATGGCTACACCTTC
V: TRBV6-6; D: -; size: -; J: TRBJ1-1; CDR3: CASSPDRLNTEAFF; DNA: TGTGCCAGCAGCCCCGACAGGTTGAACACTGAAGCTTTCTTT
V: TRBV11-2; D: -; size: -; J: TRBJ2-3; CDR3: CASSLDSAAGTQYF; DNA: TGTGCCAGCAGCTTAGATTCAGCGGCGGGTACGCAGTATTTT
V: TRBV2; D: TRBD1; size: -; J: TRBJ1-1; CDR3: CASSGRDRGRDTEAFF; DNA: TGTGCCAGCAGCGGCCGGGACAGGGGGCGGGACACTGAAGCTTTCTTT
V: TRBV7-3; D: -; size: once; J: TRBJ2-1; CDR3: CASSLTAVLYNEQFF; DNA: TGTGCCAGCAGCTTAACGGCGGTTCTCTACAATGAGCAGTTCTTC
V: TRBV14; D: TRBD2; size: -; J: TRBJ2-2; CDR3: CASSQVGGANTGELFF; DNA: TGTGCCAGCAGCCAAGTCGGGGGGGCGAACACCGGGGAGCTGTTTTTT
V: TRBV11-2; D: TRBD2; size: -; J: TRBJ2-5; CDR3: CASSAGLAETQYF; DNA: TGTGCCAGCAGCGCCGGACTAGCGGAGACCCAGTACTTC
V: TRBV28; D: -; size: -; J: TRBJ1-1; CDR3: CASSFHREGPSLMNTEAFF; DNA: TGTGCCAGCAGTTTCCACAGGGAGGGTCCTTCCCTCATGAACACTGAAGCTTTCTTT
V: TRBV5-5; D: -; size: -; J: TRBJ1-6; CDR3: CASSFRQQNSPLHF; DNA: TGTGCCAGCAGCTTCCGACAGCAAAATTCACCCCTCCACTTT
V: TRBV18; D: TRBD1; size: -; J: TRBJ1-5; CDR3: CASSHFQGGSNQPQHF; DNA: TGTGCCAGCTCACACTTCCAGGGGGGTAGCAATCAGCCCCAGCATTTT
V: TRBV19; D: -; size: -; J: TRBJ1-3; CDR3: CASSQRQVPSGNTIYF; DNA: TGTGCCAGTAGTCAACGACAGGTGCCCTCTGGAAACACCATATATTTT
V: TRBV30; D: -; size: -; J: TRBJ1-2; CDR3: CASSGEFGAGYTF; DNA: TGTGCCAGCTCGGGGGAATTCGGAGCTGGCTACACCTTC
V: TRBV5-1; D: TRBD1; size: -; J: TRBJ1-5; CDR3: CASSFAGQGNQPQHF; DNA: TGCGCCAGCAGCTTTGCGGGACAGGGAAATCAGCCCCAGCATTTT